One and the same sample provided the 20 T cell receptor beta chains below, sequenced in a study of identical twins (dated by TCRdb to the mid-2010s). Library prep was done by 5' RACE. Reads for this sample came from an Illumina HiSeq 2000. Through fastp at Q25 and MiXCR, TCRdb rebuilt clones from the public reads, retaining in-frame beta chains. Records with the same CDR3 protein are collapsed into one entry carrying the most frequent genes and DNA. The sample table records about 340,000 distinct CDR3 sequences; roughly an eighth of these occur just once. The ten largest make up roughly 7.8% of the sample. This same sample was also taken into another study, of yellow fever vaccine responses in identical twins.

Sequenced input: CD8+ T cells sorted from blood. These receptors all stem from a woman between 18 and 29 years old in good health.

V and J are TRBV9 and TRBJ2-3; D is tentatively TRBD1 or TRBD2 (6 bases each). The CDR3 has 12 residues. CDR1 and CDR2 from the germline V gene are SGDLS and YYNGEE. Trimming left V 4 bases short and J 9 bases short, with 12 bases between. The CDR3 protein is CASSFGGLTQYF. CDR3 sequence (DNA): TGTGCCAGCAGCTTCGGGGGCCTAACGCAGTATTTT.

The sample holds many counts of this clonotype. The J gene is TRBJ2-3, the V gene TRBV7-2; 7 bases line up with TRBD2. This CDR3 is 16 amino acids long. Germline CDR1 is SGHTA and CDR2 is FQGNSA. J lost 3 bases, V lost 5 bases, and 11 bases had no gene match. The CDR3, as DNA: TGTGCCAGCAGCCAAAGGACTAGTTCTGCGACAGATACGCAGTATTTT. This gives the protein CASSQRTSSATDTQYF.

This chain uses TRBV14 with TRBJ1-2, with D perhaps TRBD1 (5 bases). Germline V gene sequence: CDR1 SGHDN, CDR2 FVKESK. The CDR3 runs to 13 residues. V was pared by 1 base and J by 4 bases, with 7 bases between. The CDR3 DNA is TGTGCCAGCAGCCAAGTTGGGACCTATGGCTACACCTTC. It is translated as CASSQVGTYGYTF.

This clonotype was seen a handful of times. This rearrangement joins TRBV29-1 to TRBJ1-1; TRBD1 is a possible D gene (5 bases). Germline lookup yields CDR1 SQVTM and CDR2 ANQGSEA. CDR3 length: 10 amino acids. With 7 bases removed from V and 9 bases from J, the gap between germline ends came to 12 bases. The CDR3 DNA sequence: TGCAGCGCCCAGGGTAACCAAGCTTTCTTT. Translating it yields CSAQGNQAFF.

This clonotype occurred many times. In DNA, the CDR3 is TGCGCCAGCAGCCAAGATGGACAGGGGATCGACAATGAGCAGTTCTTC. Translation: CASSQDGQGIDNEQFF. This rearrangement joins TRBV4-1 to TRBJ2-1; 9 nucleotides line up with TRBD1. CDR1 MGHRA and CDR2 YSYEKL come from the germline V gene. CDR3 length: 16 amino acids. Trimming took 0 bases from V and 5 from J; bases not matched to a gene: 5.

This clonotype was recorded many times. The chain uses TRBV4-1 and TRBJ1-5; no firm D call. The CDR3 loop spans 16 amino acids. V lost 3 bases and J 6 bases, leaving 18 bases between the germline ends. Germline CDR1 is MGHRA and CDR2 is YSYEKL. For the CDR3, the DNA is TGCGCCAGCAGCCATCGGCAAGACGTCGGCAGTCAGCCCCAGCATTTT. It specifies CASSHRQDVGSQPQHF.

This clonotype has a handful of counts. The rearrangement joins TRBV9 to TRBJ2-5, with 10 bases fitting TRBD1. CDR1 and CDR2 from the germline V gene are SGDLS and YYNGEE. This CDR3 region has 14 residues. V was pared by 3 bases and J by 5 bases, with 4 bases of the junction left unmatched. CDR3 sequence reads: CASSETGGRETQYF. CDR3 nucleotides: TGTGCCAGCAGCGAGACAGGGGGCCGGGAGACCCAGTACTTC.

This chain uses TRBV13 with TRBJ2-1; the D call may be TRBD1 or TRBD2 (5 bases each). Between the trimmed V and J ends, which lost 5 bases and 0 bases, there was a span of 17 bases. The CDR3 length is 17 residues. Germline assignment: CDR1 PRHDT and CDR2 FYEKMQ (reference sequence). CDR3: CASSRPPRDRSYNEQFF. CDR3 DNA sequence: TGTGCCAGCAGCCGGCCCCCCAGGGACCGCTCCTACAATGAGCAGTTCTTC.

There are many counts of this clonotype. This rearrangement joins TRBV5-1 to TRBJ1-5; D might be TRBD1 (5 bases). Germline-derived CDR1 and CDR2 are SGHRS and YFSETQ. V was shortened by 0 bases and J by 6 bases, with 10 bases between the two germline ends. The CDR3 runs 14 residues. CDR3 residues: CASSLEGFGQPQHF. As DNA, the CDR3 is TGCGCCAGCAGCTTGGAGGGGTTCGGTCAGCCCCAGCATTTT.

This clonotype was observed a few times. The genes are TRBV9 and TRBJ1-2; D gene ambiguous. The CDR3 covers 17 residues. Germline assignment: CDR1 SGDLS and CDR2 YYNGEE. With 0 bases removed from V and 0 bases from J, the gap between germline ends came to 15 bases. The CDR3 protein is CASSVGAVGRSNYGYTF. CDR3 in DNA: TGTGCCAGCAGCGTAGGTGCGGTTGGGAGGTCTAACTATGGCTACACCTTC. Together with reference TRBV9 and TRBJ1-2, the CDR3 gives the full variable domain: DSGVTQTPKHLITATGQRVTLRCSPRSGDLSVYWYQQSLDQGLQFLIQYYNGEERAKGNILERFSAQQFPDLHSELNLSSLELGDSALYFCASSVGAVGRSNYGYTFGSGTRLTVV.

The chain carries TRBV6-5 and TRBJ2-7; D might be TRBD2 (5 bases). The CDR3 covers 15 residues. Germline V gene lookup returns CDR1 MNHEY and CDR2 SVGAGI. The V and J ends lost 2 bases and 2 bases respectively, with 13 bases between them. This CDR3 reads CASSYDGLRTYEQYF. Here the CDR3 DNA reads TGTGCCAGCAGTTACGATGGACTTCGAACCTACGAGCAGTACTTC.

This rearrangement joins TRBV10-3 to TRBJ2-5; 7 positions match TRBD1. The ends lost 6 bases at V and 2 bases at J; junction bases unmatched: 9. This CDR3 comprises 15 residues. Germline CDR1 reads ENHRY; CDR2 reads SYGVKD. CDR3 residues: CAIRRDRGRQETQYF. The DNA of the CDR3 is TGTGCCATCAGGAGAGATAGGGGGCGTCAAGAGACCCAGTACTTC.

The CDR3 sequence is CASSSRLAGATQYF. The CDR3 DNA is TGTGCCAGCAGCTCGCGACTAGCGGGGGCAACCCAGTACTTC. The V gene is TRBV5-6, the J gene TRBJ2-5; 12 bases are a match to TRBD2. V shed 3 bases, J shed 8 bases, and the junction held 5 bases outside the gene matches. CDR3 size: 14 residues. Germline values: CDR1 SGHDT, CDR2 YYEEEE.

This clonotype has more than one count but fewer than ten. This chain uses TRBV6-5 with TRBJ1-2; D possibly corresponds to TRBD1 (5 bases). Per germline, CDR1 MNHEY and CDR2 SVGAGI. The CDR3 is 13 amino acids. The V gene lost 2 bases and the J gene lost 8 bases, with 12 bases spanning the gap. CDR3: CASSYTARGGYTF. The CDR3 bases are TGTGCCAGCAGTTACACCGCTCGGGGGGGCTACACCTTC.

V usage is TRBV11-1 and J usage is TRBJ2-5; 8 nucleotides agree with TRBD1. The CDR3 has 18 residues. Germline-derived CDR1 and CDR2 are SGHAT and FQDESV (reference sequence). V lost 2 bases to trimming and J lost 7 bases; unmatched junction nucleotides: 18. Here the CDR3 DNA reads TGTGCCAGCAGCTTACCATCGCAGCAAGGGACAGGTTGGGTGACCCAGTACTTC. Residues: CASSLPSQQGTGWVTQYF.

This clonotype turned up a few times. The genes are TRBV12-3 or TRBV12-4 and TRBJ2-5; a weak D match, TRBD2 (5 bases). Trimming shortened V by 7 bases and J by 7 bases, and 16 bases separated the two germline ends. The CDR3 runs 13 residues. The CDR3 nucleotides are TGTGCCAGCACCTTAAGAGGGATGGGGACCCAGTACTTC. Its translation: CASTLRGMGTQYF.

This chain joins TRBV7-9 and TRBJ1-4; D is uncertain. Trimming removed 5 bases from V and 12 bases from J, with 10 bases in between. CDR3 length equals 11 residues. The germline gives CDR1 SEHNR, CDR2 FQNEAQ (reference sequence). The CDR3 reads CASSLERELFF. The CDR3 nucleotides are TGTGCCAGCAGCCTAGAGAGGGAACTGTTTTTT. Full variable domain (remainder filled in from reference TRBV7-9 and TRBJ1-4): DTGVSQNPRHKITKRGQNVTFRCDPISEHNRLYWYRQTLGQGPEFLTYFQNEAQLEKSRLLSDRFSAERPKGSFSTLEIQRTEQGDSAMYLCASSLERELFFGSGTQLSVL.

The chain combines TRBV27 with TRBJ2-1; D not certain. Deletions cut 1 base from V and 5 bases from J, with 18 bases between. The CDR3 loop spans 17 amino acids. Per the germline V gene, CDR1 is MNHEY and CDR2 is SMNVEV (reference sequence). The chain's CDR3 is CASSLFITGSRDNEQFF. The CDR3 DNA follows: TGTGCCAGCAGTTTATTTATTACGGGTTCAAGGGACAATGAGCAGTTCTTC.

This clonotype was recorded many times. The rearrangement links TRBV28 to TRBJ2-1; D is undetermined. The CDR3 runs to 12 residues. V was cut by 2 bases and J by 5 bases, with 4 bases left in between. Germline V gives CDR1 MDHEN, CDR2 SYDVKM. CDR3 sequence: CASSLMNNEQFF. In DNA, the CDR3 is TGTGCCAGCAGTTTAATGAACAATGAGCAGTTCTTC.

The CDR3 is CASSLLQKRDEQFF. Here the CDR3 DNA reads TGCGCCAGCAGCTTGCTACAGAAGAGGGATGAGCAGTTCTTC. The chain combines TRBV5-1 with TRBJ2-1; tentatively, D is TRBD2 (5 bases). Trimming removed 1 base from V and 8 bases from J, with 13 bases in between. CDR3 length: 14 residues. Germline assignment: CDR1 SGHRS and CDR2 YFSETQ.